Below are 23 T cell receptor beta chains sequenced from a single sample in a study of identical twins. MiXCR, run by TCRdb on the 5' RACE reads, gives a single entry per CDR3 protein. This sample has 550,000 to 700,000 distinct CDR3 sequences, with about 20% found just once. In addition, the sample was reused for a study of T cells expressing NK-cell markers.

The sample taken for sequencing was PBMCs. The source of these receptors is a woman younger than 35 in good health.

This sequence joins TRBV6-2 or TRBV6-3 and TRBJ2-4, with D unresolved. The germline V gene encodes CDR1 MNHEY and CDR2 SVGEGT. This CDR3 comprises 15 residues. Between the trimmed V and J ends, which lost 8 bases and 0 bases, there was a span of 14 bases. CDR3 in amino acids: CASQDGSIAKNIQYF. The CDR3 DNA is TGTGCCAGCCAGGATGGTAGTATAGCCAAAAACATTCAGTACTTC.

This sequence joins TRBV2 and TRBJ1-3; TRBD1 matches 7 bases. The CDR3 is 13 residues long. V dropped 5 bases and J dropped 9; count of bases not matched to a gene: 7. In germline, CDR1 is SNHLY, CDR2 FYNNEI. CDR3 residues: CASSLGTAGTIYF. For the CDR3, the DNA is TGTGCCAGCAGTCTTGGGACAGCTGGCACCATATATTTT.

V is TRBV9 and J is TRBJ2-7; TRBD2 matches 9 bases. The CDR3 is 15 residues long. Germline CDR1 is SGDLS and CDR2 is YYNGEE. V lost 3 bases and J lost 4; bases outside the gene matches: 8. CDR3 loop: CASSATGTSLYEQYF. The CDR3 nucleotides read TGTGCCAGCAGCGCAACCGGGACTAGCCTATACGAGCAGTACTTC.

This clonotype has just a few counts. DNA of the CDR3: TGCAGTGCTAGACGGGCTTCTGAAGCTTTCTTT. It specifies CSARRASEAFF. V gene TRBV20-1 combines with J gene TRBJ1-1, with D unresolved. Trimming cost V 2 bases and J 6 bases, with 7 bases left between them. The CDR3 runs to 11 residues. Per germline, CDR1 DFQATT and CDR2 SNEGSKA (reference sequence).

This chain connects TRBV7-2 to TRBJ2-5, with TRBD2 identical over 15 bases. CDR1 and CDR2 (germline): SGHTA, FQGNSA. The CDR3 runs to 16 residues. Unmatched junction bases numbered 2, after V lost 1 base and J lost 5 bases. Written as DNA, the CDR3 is TGTGCCAGCAGCTTAGTCGGGACTAGCGGGGGGGAGACCCAGTACTTC. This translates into CASSLVGTSGGETQYF.

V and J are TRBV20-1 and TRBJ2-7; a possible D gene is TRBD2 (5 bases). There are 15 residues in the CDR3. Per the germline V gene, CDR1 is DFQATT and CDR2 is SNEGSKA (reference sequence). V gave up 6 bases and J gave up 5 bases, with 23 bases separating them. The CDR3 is CSASRGSQTKHEQYF. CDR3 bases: TGCAGTGCCTCAAGAGGGTCCCAGACTAAGCACGAGCAGTACTTC.

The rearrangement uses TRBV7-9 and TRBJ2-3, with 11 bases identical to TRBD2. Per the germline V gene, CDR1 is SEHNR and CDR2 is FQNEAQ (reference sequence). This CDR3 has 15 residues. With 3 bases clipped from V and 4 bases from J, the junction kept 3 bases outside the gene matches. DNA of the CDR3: TGTGCCAGCAGCTTCACTAGCGGGGGCCCAGATACGCAGTATTTT. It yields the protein CASSFTSGGPDTQYF.

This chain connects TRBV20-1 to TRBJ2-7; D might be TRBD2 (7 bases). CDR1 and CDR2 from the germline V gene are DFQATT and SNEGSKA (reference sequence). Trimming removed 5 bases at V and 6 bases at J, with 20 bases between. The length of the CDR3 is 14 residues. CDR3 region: CSAGGPLAAGEQYF. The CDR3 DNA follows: TGCAGTGCTGGGGGGCCCCTAGCGGCCGGCGAGCAGTACTTC.

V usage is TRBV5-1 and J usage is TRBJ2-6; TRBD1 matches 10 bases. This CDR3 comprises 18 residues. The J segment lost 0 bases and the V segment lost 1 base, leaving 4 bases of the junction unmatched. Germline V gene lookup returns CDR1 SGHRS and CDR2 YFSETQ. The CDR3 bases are TGCGCCAGCAGCTTGTCGGGACAGGGGAGCTCTGGGGCCAACGTCCTGACTTTC. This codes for CASSLSGQGSSGANVLTF.

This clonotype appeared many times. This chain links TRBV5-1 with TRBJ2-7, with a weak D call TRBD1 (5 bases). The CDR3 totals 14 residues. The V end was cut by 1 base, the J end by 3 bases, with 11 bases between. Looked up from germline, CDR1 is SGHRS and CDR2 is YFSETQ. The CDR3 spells CASSLRGGDYEQYF. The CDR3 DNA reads TGCGCCAGCAGCTTGAGGGGTGGGGACTACGAGCAGTACTTC.

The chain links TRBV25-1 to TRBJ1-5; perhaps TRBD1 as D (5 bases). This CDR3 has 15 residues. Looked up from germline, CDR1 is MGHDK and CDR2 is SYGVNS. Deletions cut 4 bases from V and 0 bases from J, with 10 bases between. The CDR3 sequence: CASSGGPNSNQPQHF. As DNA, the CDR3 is TGTGCCAGCAGTGGGGGACCGAATAGCAATCAGCCCCAGCATTTT.

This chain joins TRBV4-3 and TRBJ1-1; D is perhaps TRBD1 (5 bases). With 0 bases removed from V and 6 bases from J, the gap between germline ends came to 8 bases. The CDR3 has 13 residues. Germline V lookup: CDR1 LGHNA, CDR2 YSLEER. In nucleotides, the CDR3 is TGCGCCAGCAGCCAAGATAGGGGAGCTGAAGCTTTCTTT. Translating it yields CASSQDRGAEAFF.

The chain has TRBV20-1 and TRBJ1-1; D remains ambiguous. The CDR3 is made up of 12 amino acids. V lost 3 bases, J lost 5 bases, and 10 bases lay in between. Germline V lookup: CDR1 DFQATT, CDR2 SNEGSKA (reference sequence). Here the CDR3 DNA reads TGCAGTGCTAGTAGGCAGGCGACTGAAGCTTTCTTT. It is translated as CSASRQATEAFF.

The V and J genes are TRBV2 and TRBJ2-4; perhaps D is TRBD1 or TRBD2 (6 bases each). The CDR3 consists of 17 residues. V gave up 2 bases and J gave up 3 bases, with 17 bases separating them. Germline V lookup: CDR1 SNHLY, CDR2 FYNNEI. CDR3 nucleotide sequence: TGTGCCAGCAGTGAAACAGGGACTGGCATTTTCAAAAACATTCAGTACTTC. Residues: CASSETGTGIFKNIQYF. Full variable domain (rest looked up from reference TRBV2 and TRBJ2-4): EPEVTQTPSHQVTQMGQEVILRCVPISNHLYFYWYRQILGQKVEFLVSFYNNEISEKSEIFDDQFSVERPDGSNFTLKIRSTKLEDSAMYFCASSETGTGIFKNIQYFGAGTRLSVL.

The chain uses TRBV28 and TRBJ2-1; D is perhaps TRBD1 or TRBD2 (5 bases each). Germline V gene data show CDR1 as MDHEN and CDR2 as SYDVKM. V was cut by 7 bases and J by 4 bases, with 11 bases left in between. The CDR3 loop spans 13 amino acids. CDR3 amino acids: CASTRGTYNEQFF. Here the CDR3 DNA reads TGTGCCAGCACCCGGGGCACTTACAATGAGCAGTTCTTC.

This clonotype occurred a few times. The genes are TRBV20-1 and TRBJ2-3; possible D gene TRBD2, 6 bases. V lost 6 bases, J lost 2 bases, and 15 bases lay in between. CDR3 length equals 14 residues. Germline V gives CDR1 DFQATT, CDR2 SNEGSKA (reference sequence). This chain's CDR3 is CSADGTGNTDTQYF. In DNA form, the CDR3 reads TGCAGTGCGGACGGGACTGGAAACACAGATACGCAGTATTTT.

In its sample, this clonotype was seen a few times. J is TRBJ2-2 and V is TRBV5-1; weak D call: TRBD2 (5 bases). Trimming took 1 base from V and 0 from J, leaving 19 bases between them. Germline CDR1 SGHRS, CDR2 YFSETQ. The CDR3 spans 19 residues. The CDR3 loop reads CASSLSPDTPRANTGELFF. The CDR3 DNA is TGCGCCAGCAGCTTGTCCCCTGACACCCCGAGGGCGAACACCGGGGAGCTGTTTTTT.

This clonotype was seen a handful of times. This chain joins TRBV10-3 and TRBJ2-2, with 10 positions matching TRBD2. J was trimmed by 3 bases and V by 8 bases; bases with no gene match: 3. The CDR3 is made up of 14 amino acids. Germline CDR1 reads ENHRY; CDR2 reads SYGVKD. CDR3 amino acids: CAIGLAADTGELFF. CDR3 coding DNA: TGTGCCATCGGACTAGCGGCAGACACCGGGGAGCTGTTTTTT.

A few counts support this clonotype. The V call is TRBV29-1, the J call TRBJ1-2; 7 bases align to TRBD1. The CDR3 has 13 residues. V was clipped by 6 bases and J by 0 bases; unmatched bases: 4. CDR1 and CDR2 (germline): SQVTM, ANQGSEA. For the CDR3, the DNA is TGCAGCGTCCCCGGGACAGCTAACTATGGCTACACCTTC. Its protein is CSVPGTANYGYTF.

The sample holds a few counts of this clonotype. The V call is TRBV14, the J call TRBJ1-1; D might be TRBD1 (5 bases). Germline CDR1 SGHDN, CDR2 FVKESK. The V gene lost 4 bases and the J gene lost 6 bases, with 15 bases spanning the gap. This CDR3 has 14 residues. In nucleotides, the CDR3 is TGTGCCAGCAGCCCAACCGGGACCGTGGCTGAAGCTTTCTTT. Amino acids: CASSPTGTVAEAFF.

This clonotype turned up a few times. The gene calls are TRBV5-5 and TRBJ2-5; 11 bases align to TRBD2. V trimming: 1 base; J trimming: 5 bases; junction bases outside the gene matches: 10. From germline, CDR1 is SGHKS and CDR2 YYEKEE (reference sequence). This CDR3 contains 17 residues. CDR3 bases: TGTGCCAGCAGCTTGTTGGGCACTAGCGGGAGAGGGGAGACCCAGTACTTC. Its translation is CASSLLGTSGRGETQYF. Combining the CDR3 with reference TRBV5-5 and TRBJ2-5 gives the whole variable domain DAGVTQSPTHLIKTRGQQVTLRCSPISGHKSVSWYQQVLGQGPQFIFQYYEKEERGRGNFPDRFSARQFPNYSSELNVNALLLGDSALYLCASSLLGTSGRGETQYFGPGTRLLVL.

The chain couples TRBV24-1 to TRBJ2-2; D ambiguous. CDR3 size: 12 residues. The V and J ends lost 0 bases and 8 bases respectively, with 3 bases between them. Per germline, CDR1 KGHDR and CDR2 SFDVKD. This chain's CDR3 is CATSDLRGELFF. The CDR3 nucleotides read TGTGCCACCAGTGATTTGCGAGGGGAGCTGTTTTTT.

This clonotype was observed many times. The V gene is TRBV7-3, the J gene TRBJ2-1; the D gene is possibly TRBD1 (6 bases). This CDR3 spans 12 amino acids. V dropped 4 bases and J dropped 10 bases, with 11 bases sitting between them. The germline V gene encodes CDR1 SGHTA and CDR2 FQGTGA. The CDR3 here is CASSSRGQEQFF. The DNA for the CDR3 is TGTGCCAGCAGCTCCCGAGGACAGGAGCAGTTCTTC.